Below are 2 T cell receptor beta chains sequenced from a single sample in a study of T cell responses to AZD1222 COVID-19 vaccine. Profiling relied on immunoSEQ multiplex PCR, and the TCRdb table lists in-frame clones only, not all of them. The data hold roughly 120,000 clones, with around 90% observed a single time. The input for sequencing was peripheral blood, taken on day 0 of AZD1222 vaccination. These receptor sequences come from an adult in good health.

The chain recombines TRBV29-1 with TRBJ1-1, with D maybe TRBD1 (5 bases). The CDR3 runs 13 residues. Germline V gene data show CDR1 as SQVTM and CDR2 as ANQGSEA. With 6 bases removed from V and 0 bases from J, the gap between germline ends came to 11 bases. CDR3 in DNA: TGCAGCGTATTGGGGGGGTTGAACACTGAAGCTTTCTTT. Encoded protein: CSVLGGLNTEAFF.

This clone was detected once. The V and J genes are TRBV7-6 and TRBJ2-2; 10 nucleotides line up with TRBD2. The CDR3 is 19 amino acids. Germline CDR1 and CDR2: SGHVS and FNYEAQ. V dropped 0 bases and J dropped 5; count of bases not matched to a gene: 12. For the CDR3, the DNA is TGTGCCAGCAGCTTAGCCCGATCTCCTAGCGGGAGCGGGACCGGGGAGCTGTTTTTT. Its translation: CASSLARSPSGSGTGELFF.